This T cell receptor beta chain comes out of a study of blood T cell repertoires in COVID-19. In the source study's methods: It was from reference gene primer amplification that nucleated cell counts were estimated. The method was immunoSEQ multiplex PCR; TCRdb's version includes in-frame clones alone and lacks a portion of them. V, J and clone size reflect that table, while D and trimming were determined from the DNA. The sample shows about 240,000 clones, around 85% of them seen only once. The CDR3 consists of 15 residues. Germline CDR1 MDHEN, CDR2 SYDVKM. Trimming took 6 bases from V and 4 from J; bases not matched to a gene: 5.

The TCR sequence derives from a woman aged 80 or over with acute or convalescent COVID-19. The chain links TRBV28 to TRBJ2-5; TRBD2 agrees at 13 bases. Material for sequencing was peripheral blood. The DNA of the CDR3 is TGTGCCAGCAGCCCACGGACTAGCGGGGGAGAGACCCAGTACTTC. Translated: CASSPRTSGGETQYF.